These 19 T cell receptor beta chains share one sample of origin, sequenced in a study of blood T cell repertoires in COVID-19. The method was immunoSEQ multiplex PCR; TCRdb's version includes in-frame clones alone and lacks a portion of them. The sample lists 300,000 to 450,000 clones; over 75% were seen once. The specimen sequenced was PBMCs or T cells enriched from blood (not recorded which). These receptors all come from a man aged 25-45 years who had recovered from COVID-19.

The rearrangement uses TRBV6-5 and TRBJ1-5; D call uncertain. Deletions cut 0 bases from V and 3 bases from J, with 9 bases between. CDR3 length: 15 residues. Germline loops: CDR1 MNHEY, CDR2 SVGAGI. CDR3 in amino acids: CASSYSLSSNQPQHF. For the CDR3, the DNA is TGTGCCAGCAGTTACTCCTTGTCCTCCAATCAGCCCCAGCATTTT.

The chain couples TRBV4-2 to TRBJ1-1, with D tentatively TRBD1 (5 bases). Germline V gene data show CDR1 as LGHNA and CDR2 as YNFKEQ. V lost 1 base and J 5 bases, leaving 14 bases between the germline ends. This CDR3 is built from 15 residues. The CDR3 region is CASSQAMGGSTEAFF. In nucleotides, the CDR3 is TGTGCCAGCAGCCAAGCCATGGGGGGATCAACTGAAGCTTTCTTT.

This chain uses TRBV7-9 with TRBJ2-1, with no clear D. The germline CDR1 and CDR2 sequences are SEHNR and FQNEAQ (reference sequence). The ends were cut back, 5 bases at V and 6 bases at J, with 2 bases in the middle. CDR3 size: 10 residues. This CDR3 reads CASSRNEQFF. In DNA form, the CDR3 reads TGTGCCAGCAGCCGCAATGAGCAGTTCTTC.

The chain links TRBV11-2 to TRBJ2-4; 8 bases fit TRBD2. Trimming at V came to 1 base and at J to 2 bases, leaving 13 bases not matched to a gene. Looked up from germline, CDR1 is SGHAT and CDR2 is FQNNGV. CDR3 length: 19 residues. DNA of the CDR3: TGTGCCAGCAGCTTAGTTAGGGGCGGCGCGGGGGGACCCAAAAACATTCAGTACTTC. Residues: CASSLVRGGAGGPKNIQYF.

The CDR3 DNA follows: TGTGCCAGCAGCACGAGACCGGGACAGGAGAGCTACGAGCAGTACTTC. Translating gives CASSTRPGQESYEQYF. V is TRBV11-2 and J is TRBJ2-7, with TRBD1 matching 8 bases. Germline-derived CDR1 and CDR2 are SGHAT and FQNNGV. The ends lost 5 bases at V and 3 bases at J; junction bases unmatched: 12. The CDR3 sequence is 16 residues long.

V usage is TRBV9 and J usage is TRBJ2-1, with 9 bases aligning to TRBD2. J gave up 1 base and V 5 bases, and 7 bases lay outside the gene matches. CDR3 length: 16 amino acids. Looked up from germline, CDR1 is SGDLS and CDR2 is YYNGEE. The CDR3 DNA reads TGTGCCAGCAGTCGACTAGCGGAGGTTTCCTACAATGAGCAGTTCTTC. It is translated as CASSRLAEVSYNEQFF. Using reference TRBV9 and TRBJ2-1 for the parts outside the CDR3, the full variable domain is DSGVTQTPKHLITATGQRVTLRCSPRSGDLSVYWYQQSLDQGLQFLIQYYNGEERAKGNILERFSAQQFPDLHSELNLSSLELGDSALYFCASSRLAEVSYNEQFFGPGTRLTVL.

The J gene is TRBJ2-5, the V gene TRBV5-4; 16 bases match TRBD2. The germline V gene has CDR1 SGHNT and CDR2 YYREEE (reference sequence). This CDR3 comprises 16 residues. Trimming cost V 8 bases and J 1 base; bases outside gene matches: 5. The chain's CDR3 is CASGTSGGAVQETQYF. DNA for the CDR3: TGTGCCAGTGGGACTAGCGGGGGGGCCGTCCAAGAGACCCAGTACTTC.

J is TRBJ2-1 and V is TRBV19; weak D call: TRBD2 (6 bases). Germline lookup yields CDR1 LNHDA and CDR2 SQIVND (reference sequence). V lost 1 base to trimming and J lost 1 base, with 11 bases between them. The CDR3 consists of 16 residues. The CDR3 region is CASSIGIGTSYNEQFF. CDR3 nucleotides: TGTGCCAGTAGTATAGGGATCGGGACTTCCTACAATGAGCAGTTCTTC.

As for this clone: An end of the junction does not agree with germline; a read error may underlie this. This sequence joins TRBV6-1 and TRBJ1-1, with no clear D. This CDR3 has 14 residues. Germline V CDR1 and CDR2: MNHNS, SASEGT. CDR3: CASSEGEVTAEAFF. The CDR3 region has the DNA TGTGCCAGCAGCGAAGGTGAGGTTACGGCTGAAGCTTTCTTT.

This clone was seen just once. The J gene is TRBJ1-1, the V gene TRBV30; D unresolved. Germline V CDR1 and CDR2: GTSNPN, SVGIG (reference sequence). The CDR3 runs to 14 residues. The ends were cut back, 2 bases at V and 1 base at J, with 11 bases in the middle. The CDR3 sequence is CAWSISRGNTEAFF. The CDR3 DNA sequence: TGTGCCTGGAGTATCTCCCGGGGGAACACTGAAGCTTTCTTT.

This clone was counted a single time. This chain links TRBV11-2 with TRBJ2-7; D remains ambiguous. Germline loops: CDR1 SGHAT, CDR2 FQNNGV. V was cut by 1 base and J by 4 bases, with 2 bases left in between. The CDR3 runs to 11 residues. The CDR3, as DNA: TGTGCCAGCAGCTTAGTATACGAGCAGTACTTC. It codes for CASSLVYEQYF.

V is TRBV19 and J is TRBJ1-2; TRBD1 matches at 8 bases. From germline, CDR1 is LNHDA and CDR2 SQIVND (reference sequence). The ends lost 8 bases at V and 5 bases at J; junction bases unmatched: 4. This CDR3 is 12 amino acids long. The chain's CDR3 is CASQGARYGYTF. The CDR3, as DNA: TGTGCCAGTCAGGGGGCCAGGTATGGCTACACCTTC.

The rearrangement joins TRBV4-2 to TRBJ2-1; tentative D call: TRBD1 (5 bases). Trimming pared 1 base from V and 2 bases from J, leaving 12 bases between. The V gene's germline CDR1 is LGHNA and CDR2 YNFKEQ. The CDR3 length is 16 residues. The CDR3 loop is CASSQGEQVPYNEQFF. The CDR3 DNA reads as TGTGCCAGCAGCCAAGGGGAACAGGTCCCCTACAATGAGCAGTTCTTC.

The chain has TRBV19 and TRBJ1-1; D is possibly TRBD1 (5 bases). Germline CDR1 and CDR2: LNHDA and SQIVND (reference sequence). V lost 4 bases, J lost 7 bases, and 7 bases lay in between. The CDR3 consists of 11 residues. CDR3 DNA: TGTGCCAGTAGTACAGGGTTTGAAGCTTTCTTT. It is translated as CASSTGFEAFF.

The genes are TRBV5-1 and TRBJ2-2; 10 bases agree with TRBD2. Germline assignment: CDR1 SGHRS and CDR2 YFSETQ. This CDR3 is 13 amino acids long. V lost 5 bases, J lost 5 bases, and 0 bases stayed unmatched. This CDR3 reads CASRLAGTGELFF. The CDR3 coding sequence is TGCGCCAGCAGACTAGCGGGGACCGGGGAGCTGTTTTTT. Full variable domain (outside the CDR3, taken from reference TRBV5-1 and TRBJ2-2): KAGVTQTPRYLIKTRGQQVTLSCSPISGHRSVSWYQQTPGQGLQFLFEYFSETQRNKGNFPGRFSGRQFSNSRSEMNVSTLELGDSALYLCASRLAGTGELFFGEGSRLTVL.

The CDR3 DNA follows: TGTGCCAGCAGCTCGGGACTAGCGGGGGAAGAGACCCAGTACTTC. Amino acid sequence: CASSSGLAGEETQYF. V gene TRBV7-2 combines with J gene TRBJ2-5; TRBD2 agrees at 14 bases. With 4 bases clipped from V and 3 bases from J, the junction kept 1 base outside the gene matches. CDR1 and CDR2 from the germline V gene are SGHTA and FQGNSA. The length of the CDR3 is 15 residues.

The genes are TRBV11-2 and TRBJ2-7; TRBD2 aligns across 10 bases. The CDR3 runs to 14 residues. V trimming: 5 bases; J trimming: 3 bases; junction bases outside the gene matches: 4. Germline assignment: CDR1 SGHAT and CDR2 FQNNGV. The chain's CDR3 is CASSTRTSGYEQYF. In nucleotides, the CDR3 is TGTGCCAGCAGCACGCGGACTAGCGGCTACGAGCAGTACTTC.

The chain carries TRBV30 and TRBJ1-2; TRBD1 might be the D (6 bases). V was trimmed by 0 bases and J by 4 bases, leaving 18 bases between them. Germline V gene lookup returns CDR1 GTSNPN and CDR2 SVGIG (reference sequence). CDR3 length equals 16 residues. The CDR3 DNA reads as TGTGCCTGGAGTGTCTGGGGCCGGGACACTCTCTATGGCTACACCTTC. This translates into CAWSVWGRDTLYGYTF.

CDR3 sequence reads: CASSPAGTVNVLTF. DNA of the CDR3: TGTGCCAGCAGTCCAGCCGGGACTGTCAACGTCCTGACTTTC. The chain joins TRBV27 to TRBJ2-6; a weak D match, TRBD2 (6 bases). This CDR3 has 14 amino acids. V was pared by 5 bases and J by 9 bases, with 14 bases between. The germline gives CDR1 MNHEY, CDR2 SMNVEV (reference sequence).